These 10 T cell receptor beta chains came from one sample sequenced in a study of CD8 T cells in ankylosing spondylitis. TCRdb processed the 5' RACE reads anew with MiXCR; each CDR3 protein has one entry. The sample carries roughly 38,000 distinct CDR3 sequences, 15% to 20% recorded once. The sequencing input was blood. The receptors derive from a male donor with ankylosing spondylitis or in good health (not recorded which).

This clonotype was found many times. The V call is TRBV6-6, the J call TRBJ2-5; 9 bases fit TRBD2. The junction had 7 bases not matched to a gene; V was cut back by 6 bases and J by 5 bases. Germline loops: CDR1 MNHNY, CDR2 SVGAGI (reference sequence). This CDR3 has 14 residues. The CDR3 coding sequence is TGTGCCAGCAGGCTCGGCGGGGGGGAGGAGACCCAGTACTTC. The encoded protein is CASRLGGGEETQYF.

Only a few counts were recorded for this clonotype. The chain has TRBV6-5 and TRBJ2-3, with D maybe TRBD1 (6 bases). The CDR3 extends over 11 amino acids. Germline assignment: CDR1 MNHEY and CDR2 SVGAGI. V was shortened by 10 bases and J by 6 bases, with 11 bases between the two germline ends. The DNA for the CDR3 is TGTGCCACCTCGCAGGGGGATACGCAGTATTTT. Residues: CATSQGDTQYF.

The V and J genes are TRBV6-2 or TRBV6-3 and TRBJ2-2; D ambiguous. Trimming left V 4 bases short and J 3 bases short, with 12 bases between. From germline, CDR1 is MNHEY and CDR2 SVGEGT. There are 15 residues in the CDR3. CDR3 sequence: CASSSLPPDTGELFF. The CDR3 DNA follows: TGTGCCAGCAGTTCACTCCCACCGGACACCGGGGAGCTGTTTTTT.

This rearrangement joins TRBV4-3 to TRBJ1-2, with D unclear. The CDR3 is 15 residues long. The V and J ends lost 0 bases and 5 bases respectively, with 13 bases between them. Germline-derived CDR1 and CDR2 are LGHNA and YSLEER. The DNA of the CDR3 is TGCGCCAGCAGCCAAGATCGCGCAGATAATTATGGCTACACCTTC. As protein: CASSQDRADNYGYTF.

The rearrangement links TRBV5-1 to TRBJ1-1; 7 bases match TRBD1. V shed 3 bases and J 10 bases; nucleotides not matched to a gene: 6. CDR3 length equals 12 residues. CDR1 is SGHRS, CDR2 YFSETQ, per germline. The CDR3 nucleotides read TGCGCCAGCAGCTCGGACAGGAGTACAGCTTTCTTT. It specifies CASSSDRSTAFF.

This clonotype was picked up a small number of times. The chain uses TRBV5-5 and TRBJ2-5, with D maybe TRBD2 (6 bases). Germline-derived CDR1 and CDR2 are SGHKS and YYEKEE (reference sequence). V dropped 6 bases and J dropped 3 bases, with 9 bases sitting between them. The CDR3 sequence is 12 residues long. In DNA, the CDR3 is TGTGCCAGCACGGGAGTGGAAGAGACCCAGTACTTC. Protein sequence: CASTGVEETQYF. Using reference TRBV5-5 and TRBJ2-5 for the parts outside the CDR3, the full variable domain is DAGVTQSPTHLIKTRGQQVTLRCSPISGHKSVSWYQQVLGQGPQFIFQYYEKEERGRGNFPDRFSARQFPNYSSELNVNALLLGDSALYLCASTGVEETQYFGPGTRLLVL.

The J gene is TRBJ2-3, the V gene TRBV3-1; D possibly corresponds to TRBD1 (5 bases). The V end lost 2 bases, the J end lost 11 bases, and 14 bases lay between the germline ends. Germline CDR1 reads LGHDT; CDR2 reads YNNKEL (reference sequence). The CDR3 runs to 13 residues. CDR3 sequence reads: CASSQTLIGVQYF. CDR3 DNA sequence: TGTGCCAGCAGCCAAACCCTGATAGGGGTGCAGTATTTT.

This sequence joins TRBV12-3 or TRBV12-4 and TRBJ2-1, with D perhaps matching TRBD2 (7 bases). The CDR3 consists of 15 residues. V dropped 3 bases and J dropped 9 bases, with 18 bases sitting between them. Written as DNA, the CDR3 is TGTGCCAGCAGTTTGCGGGGGCAGCGAGTAAGTGAGCAGTTCTTC. Protein product: CASSLRGQRVSEQFF.

This chain uses TRBV24-1 with TRBJ1-1; D perhaps matches TRBD1 (5 bases). CDR1 KGHDR and CDR2 SFDVKD come from the germline V gene. V lost 5 bases to trimming and J lost 4 bases, with 10 bases between them. The CDR3 runs to 13 residues. This chain's CDR3 is CATSVGQGTEAFF. CDR3 bases: TGTGCCACCAGTGTAGGGCAGGGCACTGAAGCTTTCTTT.

The chain couples TRBV5-6 to TRBJ2-5; D is unresolved. Germline V lookup: CDR1 SGHDT, CDR2 YYEEEE. The CDR3 totals 15 residues. Trimming pared 4 bases from V and 3 bases from J, leaving 16 bases between. This chain's CDR3 is CASSNYRGSKETQYF. The CDR3 region has the DNA TGTGCCAGCAGCAACTACCGTGGGTCGAAAGAGACCCAGTACTTC.